Listed here are 25 T cell receptor beta chains from one sample, sequenced in a study of T-cell reconstitution after alpha-beta-depleted transplantation in children (dated by TCRdb to about 2016). Library method: PCR. Sequencing took place on an Illumina HiSeq 2500. TCR libraries were prepared with molecular barcoding, using unique molecular identifiers to normalize TCRbeta repertoire quantification. TCRdb cleaned the public reads at Q25 with fastp, built clones with MiXCR and kept in-frame beta chains. CDR3 protein sequences are deduplicated, and each keeps its most common genes and DNA. Here the sample has about 360,000 distinct CDR3 sequences; roughly 13% occur a single time. Together, the top ten hold roughly 4.3% of the sample. The material sequenced was PBMCs, taken from the stem cell graft. The receptor set was obtained from a human donor who donated a stem cell graft to a child with Fanconi anemia.

There are a few counts of this clonotype. The chain employs TRBV12-3 or TRBV12-4 and TRBJ2-4; TRBD2 matches at 11 bases. This CDR3 is built from 18 residues. Trimming took 3 bases from V and 1 from J; bases not matched to a gene: 8. The CDR3 here is CASSLRSGGAIAKNIQYF. For the CDR3, the DNA is TGTGCCAGCAGTTTGCGTAGCGGGGGGGCAATCGCCAAAAACATTCAGTACTTC.

This chain links TRBV7-2 with TRBJ2-7; a weak D match, TRBD1 (6 bases). This CDR3 comprises 13 residues. Trimming took 4 bases from V and 2 from J, leaving 9 bases between them. The germline CDR1 and CDR2 sequences are SGHTA and FQGNSA. This CDR3 is CASSYRQAYEQYF. As DNA, the CDR3 is TGTGCCAGCAGCTACCGACAGGCCTACGAGCAGTACTTC. The whole variable domain, remainder taken from reference TRBV7-2 and TRBJ2-7, is GAGVSQSPSNKVTEKGKDVELRCDPISGHTALYWYRQSLGQGLEFLIYFQGNSAPDKSGLPSDRFSAERTGGSVSTLTIQRTQQEDSAVYLCASSYRQAYEQYFGPGTRLTVT.

In its sample, this clonotype was seen many times. The chain is built from TRBV4-3 and TRBJ1-1; D is perhaps TRBD1 (5 bases). V was trimmed by 0 bases and J by 4 bases, leaving 15 bases between them. Germline lookup yields CDR1 LGHNA and CDR2 YSLEER. The CDR3 length is 16 residues. The CDR3 sequence is CASSQDNGRASTEAFF. CDR3 nucleotide sequence: TGCGCCAGCAGCCAAGATAACGGCAGGGCGAGCACTGAAGCTTTCTTT.

This sequence joins TRBV7-9 and TRBJ2-5, with unresolved D. CDR3 length equals 13 residues. CDR1 and CDR2 (germline): SEHNR, FQNEAQ (reference sequence). V lost 6 bases and J 5 bases, leaving 13 bases between the germline ends. The CDR3 region is CASSAGWWETQYF. The CDR3 DNA is TGTGCCAGCAGTGCCGGGTGGTGGGAGACCCAGTACTTC.

This clonotype was counted between two and nine times. This chain uses TRBV3-1 with TRBJ2-3, with 8 positions matching TRBD2. The CDR3 loop spans 15 amino acids. The trim removed 0 bases at V and 9 bases at J, leaving 8 bases unmatched. Germline loops: CDR1 LGHDT, CDR2 YNNKEL (reference sequence). CDR3 DNA sequence: TGTGCCAGCAGCCAAGAGGGAGCGGGGGCATCCACGCAGTATTTT. Translated, it gives CASSQEGAGASTQYF.

V and J are TRBV4-3 and TRBJ2-1; the match to TRBD1 covers 7 bases. This CDR3 spans 16 amino acids. The V gene's germline CDR1 is LGHNA and CDR2 YSLEER. V shed 3 bases and J 5 bases; nucleotides not matched to a gene: 10. CDR3 nucleotides: TGCGCCAGCAGCCAGCCATACAGGGGAGTCGACAATGAGCAGTTCTTC. Its protein is CASSQPYRGVDNEQFF.

The chain carries TRBV7-9 and TRBJ1-2; the D gene is possibly TRBD1 (6 bases). CDR3 length: 15 amino acids. Germline lookup yields CDR1 SEHNR and CDR2 FQNEAQ (reference sequence). V dropped 2 bases and J dropped 0 bases, with 10 bases sitting between them. The chain's CDR3 is CASSLSTGPNYGYTF. The DNA for the CDR3 is TGTGCCAGCAGCTTATCGACAGGACCTAACTATGGCTACACCTTC.

The chain joins TRBV12-3 or TRBV12-4 to TRBJ1-1; D is possibly TRBD1 (5 bases). V was clipped by 6 bases and J by 4 bases, with 15 bases between them. The CDR3 totals 14 residues. CDR3 loop: CASRLTGLGTEAFF. Written as DNA, the CDR3 is TGTGCCAGCAGATTAACAGGTCTGGGCACTGAAGCTTTCTTT.

This clonotype showed up just a few times. J is TRBJ1-4 and V is TRBV20-1; no clear D gene. Germline CDR1 is DFQATT and CDR2 is SNEGSKA (reference sequence). Between the trimmed V and J ends, which lost 4 bases and 2 bases, there was a span of 11 bases. The CDR3 has 14 residues. The CDR3: CSATEYGTNEKLFF. The CDR3 coding sequence is TGCAGTGCTACAGAATACGGGACTAATGAAAAACTGTTTTTT.

In its sample, this clonotype was seen many times. The V gene is TRBV4-2, the J gene TRBJ1-1; no clear D. This CDR3 has 13 residues. Germline values: CDR1 LGHNA, CDR2 YNFKEQ. V was trimmed by 0 bases and J by 5 bases, leaving 7 bases between them. CDR3 nucleotides: TGTGCCAGCAGCCAAGACAGAAGGACTGAAGCTTTCTTT. It is translated as CASSQDRRTEAFF.

This clonotype was seen many times. The V gene is TRBV30, the J gene TRBJ2-1, with D perhaps matching TRBD2 (5 bases). Germline assignment: CDR1 GTSNPN and CDR2 SVGIG (reference sequence). This CDR3 is built from 12 residues. Trimming stripped 0 bases from V and 14 bases from J, with 14 bases between. The CDR3 loop is CAWSVFGAGEFF. DNA of the CDR3: TGTGCCTGGAGTGTATTTGGCGCCGGGGAGTTCTTC.

The chain combines TRBV27 with TRBJ2-3, with 9 bases matching TRBD1. The CDR3 has 14 residues. In germline, CDR1 is MNHEY, CDR2 SMNVEV (reference sequence). V gave up 6 bases and J gave up 5 bases; unmatched junction bases: 6. The CDR3 coding sequence is TGTGCCAGCAGGCCACAGGGGGCAGTAGATACGCAGTATTTT. It translates to CASRPQGAVDTQYF.

This clonotype turned up a few times. The V gene is TRBV4-2, the J gene TRBJ1-6; D is unresolved. V was shortened by 6 bases and J by 8 bases, with 14 bases between the two germline ends. Germline V gene sequence: CDR1 LGHNA, CDR2 YNFKEQ. CDR3 size: 14 residues. The CDR3 protein is CASSFRIGDSPLHF. The CDR3 DNA follows: TGTGCCAGCAGTTTCAGGATTGGGGATTCACCCCTCCACTTT.

This clonotype has only a few counts. This rearrangement joins TRBV6-1 to TRBJ2-2, with D unclear. This CDR3 has 14 amino acids. Germline lookup yields CDR1 MNHNS and CDR2 SASEGT. V was clipped by 2 bases and J by 0 bases, with 4 bases between them. In DNA form, the CDR3 reads TGTGCCAGCAGTGAAATGACGAACACCGGGGAGCTGTTTTTT. The encoded protein is CASSEMTNTGELFF.

V is TRBV12-3 or TRBV12-4 and J is TRBJ2-2; maybe TRBD1 (6 bases). Trimming removed 6 bases at V and 7 bases at J, with 24 bases between. This CDR3 has 17 amino acids. The CDR3 nucleotides are TGTGCCAGCAGCCCGGAGGCCGGCAGGGGTTGGGGCGGGGAGCTGTTTTTT. Protein sequence: CASSPEAGRGWGGELFF.

The chain joins TRBV27 to TRBJ1-5, with D possibly TRBD1 on 5 matching bases. V was clipped by 3 bases and J by 0 bases, with 12 bases between them. This CDR3 contains 16 residues. Per the germline V gene, CDR1 is MNHEY and CDR2 is SMNVEV (reference sequence). The DNA of the CDR3 is TGTGCCAGCAGTTTGCGGGGGTTCAGTAGCAATCAGCCCCAGCATTTT. Amino acid sequence: CASSLRGFSSNQPQHF.

The sample holds a few counts of this clonotype. The CDR3 reads CASSYSAGIEAFF. For the CDR3, the DNA is TGTGCCAGCAGTTACTCCGCAGGGATTGAAGCTTTCTTT. The chain couples TRBV6-5 to TRBJ1-1, with a tentative D call TRBD1 (5 bases). Germline CDR1 MNHEY, CDR2 SVGAGI. The CDR3 extends over 13 amino acids. Trimming took 0 bases from V and 7 from J, leaving 9 bases between them.

V and J are TRBV3-1 and TRBJ2-7; D gene unclear. The germline V and J ends were trimmed by 3 bases and 8 bases, with 8 bases remaining between them. CDR1 is LGHDT, CDR2 YNNKEL, per germline (reference sequence). The CDR3 extends over 11 amino acids. The CDR3 is CASSHFYKQYF. CDR3 coding DNA: TGTGCCAGCAGCCATTTCTATAAGCAGTACTTC.

This clonotype was picked up a small number of times. The J gene is TRBJ2-2, the V gene TRBV3-1; TRBD1 might be the D (5 bases). The germline CDR1 and CDR2 sequences are LGHDT and YNNKEL (reference sequence). This CDR3 region has 15 residues. Between the trimmed V and J ends, which lost 3 bases and 4 bases, there was a span of 12 bases. CDR3: CASSHVGRGTGELFF. The CDR3 DNA is TGTGCCAGCAGCCATGTAGGAAGGGGCACCGGGGAGCTGTTTTTT.

This clonotype showed up just a few times. This chain uses TRBV20-1 with TRBJ2-3; TRBD2 agrees at 7 bases. This CDR3 comprises 14 residues. Germline V gene sequence: CDR1 DFQATT, CDR2 SNEGSKA (reference sequence). The trim removed 5 bases at V and 1 base at J, leaving 6 bases unmatched. CDR3 protein: CSASASGRTDTQYF. The CDR3 nucleotides are TGCAGTGCTTCCGCTAGCGGTCGCACAGATACGCAGTATTTT.

Relative to its sample, this clonotype is medium-sized. The chain links TRBV28 to TRBJ2-7; 7 bases line up with TRBD1. Germline CDR1 MDHEN, CDR2 SYDVKM. The CDR3 length is 14 residues. The trim removed 5 bases at V and 5 bases at J, leaving 9 bases unmatched. The CDR3 sequence is CASSPDRVGDEQYF. CDR3 nucleotide sequence: TGTGCCAGCAGTCCCGACAGGGTAGGGGACGAGCAGTACTTC.

In this sample, this clonotype turned up a few times. V and J are TRBV20-1 and TRBJ1-2, with TRBD1 as a possible D gene (5 bases). The germline V and J ends were trimmed by 0 bases and 3 bases, with 5 bases remaining between them. The length of the CDR3 is 12 residues. Germline CDR1 DFQATT, CDR2 SNEGSKA (reference sequence). CDR3 region: CSARDRDYGYTF. CDR3 DNA: TGCAGTGCTAGAGACAGGGACTATGGCTACACCTTC.

This clonotype was counted ten times or more. The chain uses TRBV20-1 and TRBJ2-1; D ambiguous. The CDR3 runs 10 residues. Trimming took off 2 bases at V and 7 bases at J, with 3 bases between the two ends. Germline values: CDR1 DFQATT, CDR2 SNEGSKA (reference sequence). CDR3 region: CSARRNEQFF. For the CDR3, the DNA is TGCAGTGCTAGAAGGAATGAGCAGTTCTTC.

This clonotype showed up many times. CDR3 bases: TGTGCCAGCGGACCAGGGGGCAAAAGCTACACCTTC. It encodes CASGPGGKSYTF. The V and J genes are TRBV12-3 or TRBV12-4 and TRBJ1-2, with 8 bases matching TRBD1. Trimming at V came to 8 bases and at J to 9 bases, leaving 8 bases not matched to a gene. This CDR3 region has 12 residues.

The sample holds many counts of this clonotype. The chain combines TRBV4-2 with TRBJ2-7; D possibly corresponds to TRBD2 (5 bases). The CDR3 covers 13 residues. V was trimmed by 3 bases and J by 6 bases, leaving 12 bases between them. CDR1 is LGHNA and CDR2 is YNFKEQ in the germline V gene. CDR3 DNA sequence: TGTGCCAGCAGCCATCCCGGAGGAGGCGAGCAGTACTTC. Its translation: CASSHPGGGEQYF.